The present T cell receptor (beta chain) was sequenced within a study of cytomegalovirus exposure and HLA in healthy donors. Both 60 Vbeta primers and 13 Jbeta primers went into the PCR. Clones were sequenced by immunoSEQ multiplex PCR, and TCRdb holds only the in-frame ones, with some missing. The sample includes over 100,000 clones, roughly 80% of them seen just once. From germline, CDR1 is MDHEN and CDR2 SYDVKM. This CDR3 spans 17 amino acids. The V end was cut by 6 bases, the J end by 0 bases, with 20 bases between. This clone showed up just a few times. The antigen remains undetermined. Whole-study results and caveats: Some V segments, including TRBV6-2 and TRBV6-3, were excluded as indistinguishable. In terms of immune exposure information, only CMV serostatus was available. Cytomegalovirus status was reportedly diagnosed by the classifier with high specificity and sensitivity. The study flagged about 150 TCR beta chains as cytomegalovirus-associated.

The V gene is TRBV28, the J gene TRBJ2-5; D unclear. The receptor was derived from a man in his thirties or forties in good health and CMV-seropositive. The sample was PBMCs. The CDR3, as DNA: TGTGCCAGCAGGCCCGACTCGGATAAAAACTACCAAGAGACCCAGTACTTC. Translated: CASRPDSDKNYQETQYF.